This paragraph reports one T cell receptor (beta chain). What it binds is unknown. In the PCR, 60 Vbeta and 13 Jbeta primers were used. The data were produced by immunoSEQ multiplex PCR, yet TCRdb's version contains in-frame clones alone and is incomplete. The sample gives 95,000 to 100,000 clones, approximately 75% of which show up once; 1.5% to 2% is in the top ten. These data are taken from a study of cytomegalovirus exposure and HLA in healthy donors. General observations from the study: Using a false discovery rate of 0.05, a later analysis showed that 16,951 TCR beta sequences were associated with HLA alleles. Reportedly, a later analysis found an Asian-associated ancestry cluster had fewer N-insertions than the approximately 700-donor mean.

V was pared by 5 bases and J by 7 bases, with 7 bases of the junction left unmatched. There are 13 residues in the CDR3. Germline CDR1 reads SGHTA; CDR2 reads FQGNSA. The V and J genes are TRBV7-2 and TRBJ2-7; TRBD1 matches at 8 bases. This TCR came from a woman aged 40 to 50 in good health and CMV-seronegative. Sample: PBMCs. The CDR3 DNA reads as TGTGCCAGCAGCCGGGACAGGCTGTGGGAGCAGTACTTC. As protein: CASSRDRLWEQYF.